This entry lists 25 T cell receptor beta chains sequenced from one sample in a study of shared clonotypes between healthy human individuals. In the naive CD8 group, cells lacked CD45RO and were positively selected for CCR7, so terminally differentiated effector memory CD45RA+ cells were left out. The repertoire was sequenced with immunoSEQ multiplex PCR; TCRdb's copy has only in-frame clones and lacks some. The sample lists millions of clones; about 94% were seen once. The sequenced material came from naive CD8+ T cells sorted from blood. The receptors here all came from a young man in good health.

The J gene is TRBJ2-1, the V gene TRBV4-3; D gene unclear. This CDR3 has 15 amino acids. V was trimmed by 0 bases and J by 2 bases, leaving 8 bases between them. Looked up from germline, CDR1 is LGHNA and CDR2 is YSLEER. This CDR3 is CASSQDRSTYNEQFF. Here the CDR3 DNA reads TGCGCCAGCAGCCAAGATAGGAGCACCTACAATGAGCAGTTCTTC.

The genes are TRBV5-4 and TRBJ1-1; weak D call: TRBD1 (5 bases). Trimming pared 5 bases from V and 1 base from J, leaving 6 bases between. Germline CDR1 and CDR2: SGHNT and YYREEE (reference sequence). There are 12 residues in the CDR3. CDR3 DNA sequence: TGTGCCAGCAGGACAGCGAACACTGAAGCTTTCTTT. This encodes CASRTANTEAFF.

The chain employs TRBV4-3 and TRBJ2-7; no reliable D call. CDR1 and CDR2 from the germline V gene are LGHNA and YSLEER. The CDR3 loop spans 14 amino acids. Between the trimmed V and J ends, which lost 0 bases and 0 bases, there was a span of 6 bases. The CDR3 DNA reads as TGCGCCAGCAGCCAAGATATGACCTCCTACGAGCAGTACTTC. Translation: CASSQDMTSYEQYF.

The chain is built from TRBV7-9 and TRBJ2-5; 8 bases are shared with TRBD1. The CDR3 is made up of 14 amino acids. The V segment lost 2 bases and the J segment 4 bases; nucleotides outside the gene matches: 3. CDR1 is SEHNR, CDR2 FQNEAQ, per germline (reference sequence). In DNA form, the CDR3 reads TGTGCCAGCAGCTTACGCGGGACAGGAGAGACCCAGTACTTC. This encodes CASSLRGTGETQYF.

This clone was detected only once. The chain employs TRBV7-2 and TRBJ1-5; D gene uncertain. Germline CDR1 is SGHTA and CDR2 is FQGNSA. There are 16 residues in the CDR3. Trimming left V 6 bases short and J 4 bases short, with 19 bases between. This chain's CDR3 is CASSIWRGQKNQPQHF. CDR3 nucleotides: TGTGCCAGCAGTATTTGGCGTGGCCAGAAAAATCAGCCCCAGCATTTT.

This chain uses TRBV27 with TRBJ1-2; TRBD1 might be the D (6 bases). Looked up from germline, CDR1 is MNHEY and CDR2 is SMNVEV (reference sequence). The ends were cut back, 5 bases at V and 10 bases at J, with 29 bases in the middle. The CDR3 runs to 17 residues. CDR3 loop: CASSPLRVITGPTVYTF. The CDR3 DNA reads TGTGCCAGCAGTCCCCTTAGGGTCATCACAGGGCCCACAGTCTACACCTTC.

The chain is built from TRBV5-1 and TRBJ2-7; maybe TRBD1 (6 bases). Per germline, CDR1 SGHRS and CDR2 YFSETQ. CDR3 length: 14 amino acids. Between the trimmed V and J ends, which lost 4 bases and 2 bases, there was a span of 13 bases. The CDR3 coding sequence is TGCGCCAGCAGCCTAAGGGGACACCCCTACGAGCAGTACTTC. Translation: CASSLRGHPYEQYF.

This clone was seen a single time. The rearrangement links TRBV27 to TRBJ2-5; either TRBD1 or TRBD2 may supply D (6 bases each). Looked up from germline, CDR1 is MNHEY and CDR2 is SMNVEV (reference sequence). V was clipped by 5 bases and J by 4 bases, with 17 bases between them. The CDR3 totals 15 residues. In nucleotides, the CDR3 is TGTGCCAGCAGTGAGGATCGGGGGCCCGGAGAGACCCAGTACTTC. Encoded protein: CASSEDRGPGETQYF.

A remark on this clone: This sample also contains other DNA sequences that code for the same CDR3. The J gene is TRBJ1-1, the V gene TRBV6-6; possible D gene TRBD1, 5 bases. Germline lookup yields CDR1 MNHNY and CDR2 SVGAGI (reference sequence). The V end was cut by 2 bases, the J end by 8 bases, with 9 bases between. The CDR3 totals 12 residues. The CDR3 sequence is CASSYGAGEAFF. In DNA form, the CDR3 reads TGTGCCAGCAGTTACGGGGCAGGGGAAGCTTTCTTT.

This chain uses TRBV5-4 with TRBJ1-2; tentatively, D is TRBD1 (6 bases). This CDR3 contains 14 residues. V lost 4 bases and J 4 bases, leaving 14 bases between the germline ends. CDR1 SGHNT and CDR2 YYREEE come from the germline V gene (reference sequence). CDR3 sequence (DNA): TGTGCCAGCAGCCCCCGGGGGGGCTCCTATGGCTACACCTTC. Residues: CASSPRGGSYGYTF.

The rearrangement links TRBV4-1 to TRBJ2-1; 11 bases fit TRBD2. Germline V gene sequence: CDR1 MGHRA, CDR2 YSYEKL. The V gene end was trimmed by 2 bases and the J gene end by 9 bases; junction bases not matched to a gene: 0. The CDR3 is 13 residues long. The CDR3 region has the DNA TGCGCCAGCAGCCAAACTAGCGGGAGTGAGCAGTTCTTC. Its translation is CASSQTSGSEQFF.

The sample holds one count of this clone. The chain links TRBV6-4 to TRBJ2-3; 8 bases are a match to TRBD2. CDR1 and CDR2 from the germline V gene are MRHNA and SNTAGT. The CDR3 has 13 amino acids. V was clipped by 9 bases and J by 6 bases; unmatched bases: 8. Written as DNA, the CDR3 is TGTGCCAGGGAGCGGGAGTGTTCGGATACGCAGTATTTT. Residues: CARERECSDTQYF.

The gene calls are TRBV11-2 and TRBJ1-4; maybe TRBD1 (6 bases). V lost 0 bases to trimming and J lost 7 bases, with 15 bases between them. CDR3 length: 16 amino acids. Germline assignment: CDR1 SGHAT and CDR2 FQNNGV. CDR3 nucleotides: TGTGCCAGCAGCTTAGATATCTACAGGGAGGGTGAAAAACTGTTTTTT. Encoded protein: CASSLDIYREGEKLFF.

Written as DNA, the CDR3 is TGTGCCAGCAGTTTATGGATGCAGGGTTCGAACACTGAAGCTTTCTTT. It translates to CASSLWMQGSNTEAFF. The gene calls are TRBV28 and TRBJ1-1; TRBD1 is a possible D gene (5 bases). The germline V and J ends were trimmed by 0 bases and 1 base, with 12 bases remaining between them. The germline CDR1 and CDR2 sequences are MDHEN and SYDVKM. This CDR3 comprises 16 residues.

The J gene is TRBJ2-7, the V gene TRBV14; 7 nucleotides line up with TRBD2. The V gene's germline CDR1 is SGHDN and CDR2 FVKESK. V lost 3 bases to trimming and J lost 0 bases; unmatched junction nucleotides: 8. The CDR3 contains 16 residues. CDR3 sequence: CASSHSTSVDSYEQYF. The CDR3 nucleotides are TGTGCCAGCAGCCATTCTACTAGCGTAGACTCCTACGAGCAGTACTTC.

The chain uses TRBV30 and TRBJ1-2; D unclear. Germline V CDR1 and CDR2: GTSNPN, SVGIG (reference sequence). The CDR3 runs to 10 residues. Trimming pared 5 bases from V and 7 bases from J, leaving 8 bases between. Here the CDR3 DNA reads TGTGCCTGGCTGATGGTTGGCTACACCTTC. This sequence encodes CAWLMVGYTF.

The chain employs TRBV18 and TRBJ1-5; a weak D match, TRBD1 (6 bases). CDR3 length: 15 amino acids. CDR1 is KGHSH, CDR2 LQKENI, per germline. V shed 2 bases and J shed 4 bases, with 12 bases lying between them. CDR3 residues: CASSPTATGNQPQHF. CDR3 nucleotide sequence: TGTGCCAGCTCACCAACAGCCACAGGGAATCAGCCCCAGCATTTT.

A word on this clone: Other DNA sequences in this specimen translate into the identical CDR3. The rearrangement uses TRBV4-1 and TRBJ2-7; D gene unclear. Germline lookup yields CDR1 MGHRA and CDR2 YSYEKL. Trimming cost V 4 bases and J 1 base, with 11 bases left between them. The CDR3 extends over 14 amino acids. Written as DNA, the CDR3 is TGCGCCAGCAGCCCCCGAGGAAGTTCCTACGAGCAGTACTTC. It translates to CASSPRGSSYEQYF.

The chain has TRBV19 and TRBJ1-2; TRBD1 aligns across 9 bases. The junction had 8 bases not matched to a gene; V was cut back by 5 bases and J by 4 bases. Germline V CDR1 and CDR2: LNHDA, SQIVND (reference sequence). CDR3 length equals 15 residues. CDR3 protein: CASSDLRTGAYGYTF. The CDR3 region has the DNA TGTGCCAGTAGTGACCTCAGGACAGGGGCCTATGGCTACACCTTC.

In this sample, this clone turned up once. The V and J genes are TRBV11-2 and TRBJ1-1, with 9 bases lining up with TRBD1. V dropped 7 bases and J dropped 2; count of bases not matched to a gene: 8. Germline V lookup: CDR1 SGHAT, CDR2 FQNNGV. CDR3 length equals 15 residues. This CDR3 reads CASTPGQGINTEAFF. CDR3 DNA: TGTGCCAGCACCCCGGGACAGGGAATCAACACTGAAGCTTTCTTT.

The rearrangement joins TRBV27 to TRBJ1-5, with 8 bases aligning to TRBD1. From germline, CDR1 is MNHEY and CDR2 SMNVEV (reference sequence). CDR3 length equals 14 residues. J lost 4 bases, V lost 6 bases, and 5 bases had no gene match. CDR3 residues: CASRPGGANQPQHF. CDR3 coding DNA: TGTGCCAGCAGACCAGGGGGCGCAAATCAGCCCCAGCATTTT.

The rearrangement links TRBV15 to TRBJ2-7; the D is unclear. Germline CDR1 is LNHNV and CDR2 is YYDKDF (reference sequence). The CDR3 is made up of 16 amino acids. V was cut by 1 base and J by 0 bases, with 13 bases left in between. CDR3 loop: CATSRVAPGSSYEQYF. DNA for the CDR3: TGTGCCACCAGCAGAGTAGCCCCCGGAAGCTCCTACGAGCAGTACTTC.

V usage is TRBV4-1 and J usage is TRBJ1-1; D is ambiguous. Germline V gene sequence: CDR1 MGHRA, CDR2 YSYEKL. CDR3 length: 14 amino acids. The V and J ends lost 3 bases and 6 bases respectively, with 14 bases between them. The CDR3 region is CASSHLTQSAEAFF. CDR3 DNA sequence: TGCGCCAGCAGCCATTTGACGCAGAGTGCTGAAGCTTTCTTT.

The genes are TRBV2 and TRBJ1-6; 11 nucleotides align to TRBD1. V shed 6 bases and J 6 bases; nucleotides not matched to a gene: 16. CDR3 size: 19 residues. Germline loops: CDR1 SNHLY, CDR2 FYNNEI. Here the CDR3 DNA reads TGTGCCAGCAGCACGATCGGACAGGGGGCATCTTTAGGTAATTCACCCCTCCACTTT. This encodes CASSTIGQGASLGNSPLHF.

This chain links TRBV28 with TRBJ1-1, with D hard to call. The germline CDR1 and CDR2 sequences are MDHEN and SYDVKM. Deletions cut 1 base from V and 4 bases from J, with 13 bases between. The CDR3 contains 15 residues. CDR3 residues: CASSLFTDVFTEAFF. The DNA for the CDR3 is TGTGCCAGCAGTTTATTCACGGATGTATTCACTGAAGCTTTCTTT.